This passage covers 20 T cell receptor beta chains from one sample sequenced in a study of cytomegalovirus exposure and HLA in healthy donors. Amplification used 60 Vbeta primers and 13 Jbeta primers. Measured with immunoSEQ multiplex PCR; TCRdb has only the in-frame clones, and not every one. The sample data list just over 150,000 clones. Specimen: PBMCs. The origin of the receptors is a woman aged 60-75 years in good health and CMV-seronegative.

The CDR3 sequence: CASSSLKAGVSLVPFF. The CDR3 DNA reads as TGCGCCAGCAGCTCCCTTAAGGCGGGAGTTTCTTTGGTGCCGTTCTTC. The chain has TRBV5-1 and TRBJ2-1; 7 bases agree with TRBD2. The V gene's germline CDR1 is SGHRS and CDR2 YFSETQ. V lost 3 bases to trimming and J lost 15 bases; unmatched junction nucleotides: 21. This CDR3 contains 16 residues.

This sequence joins TRBV7-7 and TRBJ2-1, with TRBD1 as a possible D gene (6 bases). Germline loops: CDR1 SSHAT, CDR2 FNYEAQ (reference sequence). The V end lost 5 bases, the J end lost 6 bases, and 11 bases lay between the germline ends. The CDR3 length is 13 residues. In nucleotides, the CDR3 is TGTGCCAGCAGCCTCGACAGGTTCAATGAGCAGTTCTTC. The encoded protein is CASSLDRFNEQFF.

The genes are TRBV15 and TRBJ1-2; tentatively, D is TRBD1 (5 bases). Trimming removed 0 bases from V and 7 bases from J, with 12 bases in between. The CDR3 is 14 amino acids. Germline values: CDR1 LNHNV, CDR2 YYDKDF (reference sequence). The CDR3 sequence: CATSRDRGGFGYTF. CDR3 DNA sequence: TGTGCCACCAGCAGAGATCGCGGGGGGTTTGGCTACACCTTC.

This sequence joins TRBV7-2 and TRBJ2-2; D possibly corresponds to TRBD2 (6 bases). V was pared by 8 bases and J by 0 bases, with 13 bases between. From germline, CDR1 is SGHTA and CDR2 FQGNSA. The CDR3 runs to 15 residues. CDR3 sequence (DNA): TGTGCCAGCCCGCGGGGCAGGCCGAACACCGGGGAGCTGTTTTTT. It codes for CASPRGRPNTGELFF.

This chain links TRBV6-4 with TRBJ1-2, with 9 nucleotides matching TRBD1. The CDR3 loop spans 15 amino acids. The germline CDR1 and CDR2 sequences are MRHNA and SNTAGT. V dropped 10 bases and J dropped 5; count of bases not matched to a gene: 14. This chain's CDR3 is CATYGTGPLVYGYTF. CDR3 nucleotide sequence: TGTGCCACCTACGGGACAGGGCCCTTAGTGTATGGCTACACCTTC.

J is TRBJ2-3 and V is TRBV5-6; tentatively, D is TRBD2 (5 bases). CDR3 length: 14 residues. The V gene's germline CDR1 is SGHDT and CDR2 YYEEEE. V was shortened by 0 bases and J by 3 bases, with 8 bases between the two germline ends. The CDR3 spells CASSLDSGTDTQYF. For the CDR3, the DNA is TGTGCCAGCAGCTTGGACTCGGGGACAGATACGCAGTATTTT.

This CDR3 reads CASSLTGGEELHNEQFF. The CDR3 DNA follows: TGTGCCAGCAGCTTAACCGGAGGGGAGGAGTTGCACAATGAGCAGTTCTTC. This chain uses TRBV11-2 with TRBJ2-1, with TRBD2 as a possible D gene (6 bases). Per the germline V gene, CDR1 is SGHAT and CDR2 is FQNNGV. Trimming removed 2 bases from V and 5 bases from J, with 19 bases in between. The CDR3 covers 17 residues.

This sequence joins TRBV9 and TRBJ2-3, with 9 bases fitting TRBD1. J was trimmed by 0 bases and V by 0 bases; bases with no gene match: 5. The CDR3 contains 17 residues. Germline V gives CDR1 SGDLS, CDR2 YYNGEE. CDR3 region: CASSVALGTGSTDTQYF. The CDR3 region has the DNA TGTGCCAGCAGCGTAGCTCTTGGGACAGGGAGCACAGATACGCAGTATTTT.

The chain combines TRBV7-3 with TRBJ2-3, with 9 nucleotides matching TRBD1. Trimming cost V 2 bases and J 11 bases; bases outside gene matches: 14. In germline, CDR1 is SGHTA, CDR2 FQGTGA. This CDR3 comprises 16 residues. The CDR3 loop reads CASSLLSGTGKQVQYF. CDR3 bases: TGTGCCAGCAGCTTACTCTCCGGGACAGGGAAGCAGGTGCAGTATTTT.

This sequence joins TRBV6-5 and TRBJ2-2, with D perhaps TRBD2 (5 bases). Germline-derived CDR1 and CDR2 are MNHEY and SVGAGI. The CDR3 runs to 14 residues. Trimming shortened V by 6 bases and J by 0 bases, and 8 bases separated the two germline ends. The CDR3 DNA reads TGTGCCAGCAGAGGGAGATCGAACACCGGGGAGCTGTTTTTT. It is translated as CASRGRSNTGELFF.

The V call is TRBV5-1, the J call TRBJ2-2, with 10 bases matching TRBD1. V gave up 5 bases and J gave up 7 bases; unmatched junction bases: 8. The CDR3 is made up of 15 amino acids. Germline values: CDR1 SGHRS, CDR2 YFSETQ. This CDR3 reads CASRRDRGSNGELFF. As DNA, the CDR3 is TGCGCCAGCAGGAGGGACAGGGGATCAAACGGGGAGCTGTTTTTT.

V and J are TRBV5-1 and TRBJ2-1; 7 nucleotides line up with TRBD1. The germline CDR1 and CDR2 sequences are SGHRS and YFSETQ. The CDR3 spans 14 residues. J lost 3 bases, V lost 3 bases, and 3 bases had no gene match. The CDR3 here is CASSSSGGYNEQFF. DNA of the CDR3: TGCGCCAGCAGCTCTTCAGGGGGCTACAATGAGCAGTTCTTC.

The chain uses TRBV7-9 and TRBJ2-2, with 8 bases lining up with TRBD2. The junction had 5 bases not matched to a gene; V was cut back by 5 bases and J by 3 bases. The CDR3 runs 15 residues. Germline V lookup: CDR1 SEHNR, CDR2 FQNEAQ (reference sequence). CDR3: CASSLREGYTGELFF. In nucleotides, the CDR3 is TGTGCCAGCAGCCTCCGGGAGGGCTACACCGGGGAGCTGTTTTTT.

J is TRBJ2-3 and V is TRBV7-3; no definite D call. The CDR3 is 15 amino acids. Per the germline V gene, CDR1 is SGHTA and CDR2 is FQGTGA. V was clipped by 4 bases and J by 6 bases, with 17 bases between them. The CDR3 nucleotides read TGTGCCAGCAGCTCCGATTATCAACGGTCGGATACGCAGTATTTT. Its protein product is CASSSDYQRSDTQYF.

The chain uses TRBV5-8 and TRBJ1-5; D is perhaps TRBD1 (6 bases). CDR1 SGHTS and CDR2 YDEGEE come from the germline V gene. The CDR3 spans 19 residues. The V gene lost 3 bases and the J gene lost 2 bases, with 24 bases spanning the gap. The CDR3 nucleotides read TGTGCCAGCAGCTCGGGACAATCACCTGGGGTTTTGGGCAATCAGCCCCAGCATTTT. Its translation: CASSSGQSPGVLGNQPQHF. Based on the CDR3 plus reference TRBV5-8 and TRBJ1-5, the full variable domain is EAGVTQSPTHLIKTRGQQATLRCSPISGHTSVYWYQQALGLGLQFLLWYDEGEERNRGNFPPRFSGRQFPNYSSELNVNALELEDSALYLCASSSGQSPGVLGNQPQHFGDGTRLSIL.

The chain couples TRBV27 to TRBJ1-1; tentative D call: TRBD1 (6 bases). The germline V gene encodes CDR1 MNHEY and CDR2 SMNVEV (reference sequence). This CDR3 is built from 15 residues. V was clipped by 2 bases and J by 3 bases, with 13 bases between them. The CDR3 DNA sequence: TGTGCCAGCAGTTTAGGTCGGCAGGGGTACACTGAAGCTTTCTTT. Protein product: CASSLGRQGYTEAFF.

This rearrangement joins TRBV7-3 to TRBJ2-1; 11 bases agree with TRBD1. Germline CDR1 and CDR2: SGHTA and FQGTGA. With V trimmed by 1 base and J by 9 bases, 2 bases remained unmatched. The CDR3 extends over 14 amino acids. This CDR3 is CASSLMGQGGEQFF. CDR3 DNA sequence: TGTGCCAGCAGCTTAATGGGACAGGGGGGTGAGCAGTTCTTC.

This chain links TRBV27 with TRBJ2-5, with 9 nucleotides matching TRBD1. Germline lookup yields CDR1 MNHEY and CDR2 SMNVEV (reference sequence). The trim removed 6 bases at V and 2 bases at J, leaving 10 bases unmatched. The CDR3 totals 16 residues. CDR3 sequence: CASSRGTGSRQETQYF. The CDR3 DNA reads TGTGCCAGCAGCCGCGGGACAGGGTCACGTCAAGAGACCCAGTACTTC.

This chain links TRBV7-8 with TRBJ1-3, with D perhaps matching TRBD1 (6 bases). CDR1 and CDR2 (germline): SGHVS, FQNEAQ. Trimming cost V 1 base and J 4 bases, with 17 bases left between them. This CDR3 is 17 amino acids long. The CDR3 DNA is TGTGCCAGCAGCTTAGTACCAAGGCAGGGGAAGGGAAACACCATATATTTT. Its translation is CASSLVPRQGKGNTIYF. Variable domain in full (rest from reference TRBV7-8 and TRBJ1-3): GAGVSQSPRYKVAKRGQDVALRCDPISGHVSLFWYQQALGQGPEFLTYFQNEAQLDKSGLPSDRFFAERPEGSVSTLKIQRTQQEDSAVYLCASSLVPRQGKGNTIYFGEGSWLTVV.

The V gene is TRBV6-5, the J gene TRBJ2-7, with 8 bases aligning to TRBD1. Trimming at V came to 5 bases and at J to 0 bases, leaving 3 bases not matched to a gene. The CDR3 has 14 residues. The germline V gene has CDR1 MNHEY and CDR2 SVGAGI. CDR3 protein: CASSQDRVSYEQYF. As DNA, the CDR3 is TGTGCCAGCAGTCAGGACAGGGTCTCCTACGAGCAGTACTTC.